This T cell receptor beta chain originates from a study of blood T cell repertoires in COVID-19. This table comes from immunoSEQ multiplex PCR, and its TCRdb copy is limited to in-frame clones, with some not included. This sample has fewer than 150,000 clones, with approximately 84% found just once. Sequenced sample: peripheral blood. The source is a woman aged 80 or older in a cohort sampled during active or convalescent COVID-19.

The CDR3 reads CASRKTGGHEQFF. The CDR3, as DNA: TGTGCCAGCAGGAAGACAGGGGGCCATGAGCAGTTCTTC. The chain couples TRBV2 to TRBJ2-1, with 10 positions matching TRBD1. From germline, CDR1 is SNHLY and CDR2 FYNNEI. After removal of 6 bases from V and 8 bases from J, the junction contained 4 bases not matched to a gene. The CDR3 contains 13 residues.